This entry concerns a single T cell receptor (beta chain). Those who participated ranged in age from about 18 to 89 years and resided in roughly 26 US areas. The sample belongs to a study of blood T cell repertoires in COVID-19. Overall study: Whether acute or convalescent, the COVID-19 samples came from the United States, Italy and Spain. T cells, B-cell-depleted T cells, or PBMCs supplied cDNA or gDNA.

Sequencing used immunoSEQ multiplex PCR; TCRdb keeps in-frame clones, though not all of them. The data show hundreds of thousands of clones, around 83% seen once. Germline CDR1 is MNHEY and CDR2 is SMNVEV (reference sequence). Trimming took off 5 bases at V and 5 bases at J, with 10 bases between the two ends. CDR3 length: 14 residues. V usage is TRBV27 and J usage is TRBJ1-6; no reliable D call. The receptor's source is a man aged 35 to 55 who had been exposed to COVID-19. Specimen: PBMCs or T cells enriched from blood (not recorded which). In DNA form, the CDR3 reads TGTGCCAGCAGTAGAGGGTCACATAATTCACCCCTCCACTTT. Protein sequence: CASSRGSHNSPLHF.